This is a list of T cell receptor beta chains from one sample in a study of blood T cell repertoires in COVID-19. Assay: immunoSEQ multiplex PCR; the TCRdb copy retains only in-frame clones and omits some. The sample gives more than 250,000 clones, 86% of which show up once; under 2% is in the top ten. Sequenced: peripheral blood. Every receptor here comes from a woman in her forties or fifties with acute or convalescent COVID-19. Each CDR3 is given with its conserved first and last residue. D genes are given only for firm matches. The size entry is marked missing in some rows and otherwise reads once, few, many or a size class.

DNA,CDR3,D,J,size,V
TGTGCCAGCAGTTTAACCCGACTAGCCCCACTTCCGACCCAGTACTTC,CASSLTRLAPLPTQYF,TRBD2,TRBJ2-5,.,TRBV28
TGTGCCAGCAGCCAAGAGGGGGCGTCCTACAATGAGCAGTTCTTC,CASSQEGASYNEQFF,.,TRBJ2-1,.,TRBV3-1/TRBV3-2
TGTGCCAGCAGTTATTCACCGACTAGCGGGAGATCCGGGGAGCTGTTTTTT,CASSYSPTSGRSGELFF,TRBD2,TRBJ2-2,.,TRBV27
TGTGCCAGCTCACCATACAGGGATTACAACTATGGCTACACCTTC,CASSPYRDYNYGYTF,.,TRBJ1-2,.,TRBV18
TGTGCCTGGAGTGTATACCTCGGGACTAGCGGGAGTTTGGATGAGCAGTTCTTC,CAWSVYLGTSGSLDEQFF,TRBD2,TRBJ2-1,.,TRBV30
TGTGCCAGCAGCGGAACGAGGGCAGACCCTTCCTACGAGCAGTACTTC,CASSGTRADPSYEQYF,.,TRBJ2-7,.,TRBV14
TGTGCCAGCAGTGACAGGGGGAACACTGAAGCTTTCTTT,CASSDRGNTEAFF,.,TRBJ1-1,.,TRBV6-1
TGTGCCAGCAGTCCAGGACTAGCGGGAGGGGTCCTTAGGGAGACCCAGTACTTC,CASSPGLAGGVLRETQYF,TRBD2,TRBJ2-5,.,TRBV28
TGTGCCCTCGGGACAGGGGGGGGTCGGGAAAAACTGTTTTTT,CALGTGGGREKLFF,TRBD1,TRBJ1-4,.,TRBV30
TGCGCCAGCAGCCCTACGAGGAATGAGCAGTTCTTC,CASSPTRNEQFF,.,TRBJ2-1,.,TRBV5-1
TGTGCCAGTAGTTCCCCCTACTCCTACGAGCAGTACTTC,CASSSPYSYEQYF,.,TRBJ2-7,once,TRBV19
TGCAGCGTGGCGGGACAGGGGAATGAAAAACTGTTTTTT,CSVAGQGNEKLFF,TRBD1,TRBJ1-4,.,TRBV29-1
TGTGCCAGCAGCTTAGGACTGAGCAATCAGCCCCAGCATTTT,CASSLGLSNQPQHF,.,TRBJ1-5,.,TRBV7-8
TGTGCCAGTAGTCCAACTCGGGCCGGACAAGAACTCCTGACTTTC,CASSPTRAGQELLTF,.,TRBJ2-6,once,TRBV19
TGTGCCAGCAGTTTCCGGGGGGAAGGCTACACCTTC,CASSFRGEGYTF,.,TRBJ1-2,once,TRBV27
TGTGCCAGCAGTCCTTCCGGCGGGGGGTATAGCAATCAGCCCCAGCATTTT,CASSPSGGGYSNQPQHF,.,TRBJ1-5,once,TRBV2
TGTGCCAGCAGTTACTCGAACAGCTTCGGGAACACTGAAGCTTTCTTT,CASSYSNSFGNTEAFF,.,TRBJ1-1,.,TRBV6-5
TGCAGTGCTAGCGGGAGCAATGAGCAGTTCTTC,CSASGSNEQFF,.,TRBJ2-1,.,TRBV20-1
TGCGCCAGCAGCAAAGACAGGGGCTATGGCTACACCTTC,CASSKDRGYGYTF,TRBD1,TRBJ1-2,.,TRBV5-1
TGTGCCAGCAGTGTCGGGACTTTTAGCACAGATACGCAGTATTTT,CASSVGTFSTDTQYF,.,TRBJ2-3,.,TRBV27
TGTGCCACCAGTGATACAGTATCCTATGGCTACACCTTC,CATSDTVSYGYTF,.,TRBJ1-2,few,TRBV24-1
TGTGCCAGCAAGGACAGAGACACAGATACGCAGTATTTT,CASKDRDTDTQYF,.,TRBJ2-3,once,TRBV6-5
TGTGCCAGCAGCGTAGCTCCTACAGGGGGCCGGGAAAAACTGTTTTTT,CASSVAPTGGREKLFF,TRBD1,TRBJ1-4,few,TRBV9
TGTGCCAGCAGCGTATATGAGCGGGATACGCAGTATTTT,CASSVYERDTQYF,.,TRBJ2-3,.,TRBV9
TGTGCCAGCAGCACAAGGGGACAGTCGAGCTCCTACGAGCAGTACTTC,CASSTRGQSSSYEQYF,.,TRBJ2-7,.,TRBV21-1
TGTGCCAGCAGCCAGGAGGGGCATGACTATGGCTACACCTTC,CASSQEGHDYGYTF,.,TRBJ1-2,.,TRBV3-1/TRBV3-2
TGTGCCAGCAGTTACTCGCGGTTCTCTGGAAACACCATATATTTT,CASSYSRFSGNTIYF,.,TRBJ1-3,few,TRBV6-2/TRBV6-3
TGTGCCAGCAGCGTAGGGACTAGCGGCACAGATACGCAGTATTTT,CASSVGTSGTDTQYF,TRBD2,TRBJ2-3,.,TRBV9
TGTGCCACCAGCAGAGGCGAACTAGCGGGTGAGCAGTTCTTC,CATSRGELAGEQFF,TRBD2,TRBJ2-1,.,TRBV15
TGTGCCAGCCAAGGGGGGGCACCAGAAGAAAAACTGTTTTTT,CASQGGAPEEKLFF,.,TRBJ1-4,.,TRBV2
TGTGCCTGGAGGCTCGAAGCATTCAACCCCCCAATTTCACCCCTCCACTTT,CAWRLEAFNPPISPLHF,.,TRBJ1-6,.,TRBV30
TGTGCCAGCAGTTCCTACGGACTCGATGGCTACACCTTC,CASSSYGLDGYTF,.,TRBJ1-2,.,TRBV6-2/TRBV6-3
TGTGCCAGCAGCCCGTTGGAGGACGAGCAGTACTTC,CASSPLEDEQYF,.,TRBJ2-7,once,TRBV7-6
TGTGCCAGCAGTGGCGGACAGGCAGAAACTAACTATGGCTACACCTTC,CASSGGQAETNYGYTF,TRBD1,TRBJ1-2,.,TRBV27
TGTGCCAGCAGACCCGACGGGGCCTACGAGCAGTACTTC,CASRPDGAYEQYF,.,TRBJ2-7,.,TRBV6-5
TGTGCCAGCAGTTACATCAGCGGCGGAGGTTTCAATGAGCAGTTCTTC,CASSYISGGGFNEQFF,.,TRBJ2-1,.,TRBV6-5
TGTGCCAGCAGCTTCGGAGCGGCCAATGAGCAGTTCTTC,CASSFGAANEQFF,.,TRBJ2-1,once,TRBV7-3